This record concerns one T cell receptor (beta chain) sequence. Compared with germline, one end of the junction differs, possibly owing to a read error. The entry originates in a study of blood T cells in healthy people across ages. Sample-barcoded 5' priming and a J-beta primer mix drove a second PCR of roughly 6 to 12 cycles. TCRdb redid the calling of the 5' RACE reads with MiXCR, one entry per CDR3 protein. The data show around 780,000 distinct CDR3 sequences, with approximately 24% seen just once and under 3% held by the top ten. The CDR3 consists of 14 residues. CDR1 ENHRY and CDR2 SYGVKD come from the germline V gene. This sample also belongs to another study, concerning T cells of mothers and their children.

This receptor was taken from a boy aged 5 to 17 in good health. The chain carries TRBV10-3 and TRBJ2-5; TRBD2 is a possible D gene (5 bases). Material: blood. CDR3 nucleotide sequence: TGTGCCATCCGCTCGTCGGGGAACCAAGAGACGCAGTACTTC. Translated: CAIRSSGNQETQYF.